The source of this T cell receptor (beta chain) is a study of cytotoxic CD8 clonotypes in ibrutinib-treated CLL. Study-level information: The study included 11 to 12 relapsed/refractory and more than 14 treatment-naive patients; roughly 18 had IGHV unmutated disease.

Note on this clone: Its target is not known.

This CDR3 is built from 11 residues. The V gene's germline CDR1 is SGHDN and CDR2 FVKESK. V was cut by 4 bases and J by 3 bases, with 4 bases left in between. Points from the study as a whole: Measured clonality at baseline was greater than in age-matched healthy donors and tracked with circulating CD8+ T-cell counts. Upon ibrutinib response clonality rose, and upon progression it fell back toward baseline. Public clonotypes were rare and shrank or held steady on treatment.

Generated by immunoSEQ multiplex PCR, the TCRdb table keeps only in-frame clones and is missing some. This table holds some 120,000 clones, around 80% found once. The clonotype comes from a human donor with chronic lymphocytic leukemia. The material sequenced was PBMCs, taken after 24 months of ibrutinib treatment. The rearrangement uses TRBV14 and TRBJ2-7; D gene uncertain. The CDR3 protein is CASSRDYEQYF. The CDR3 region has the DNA TGTGCCAGCAGCCGGGACTACGAGCAGTACTTC.